These T cell receptor beta chains were read from a single sample in a study of identical twins. TCRdb reprocessed the 5' RACE reads with MiXCR, giving one entry per CDR3 protein. In the table there are fewer than 650,000 distinct CDR3 sequences, roughly 7.1% of which are singletons. These records were also assigned to another study, of yellow fever vaccine responses in identical twins.

Sample: PBMCs. The receptors shown here come from a woman between 18 and 30 years old in good health. CDR3s include the opening cysteine and the closing phenylalanine or tryptophan. A D gene is named only where the DNA matches it firmly. Clone size is shown for a subset of rows, as once, few, many or a class of expanded clone.

d_call	clone_size	j_call	v_call	cdr3_aa	cdr3_nt
NA	few	TRBJ2-7	TRBV7-9	CASSRRGLGYEQYF	TGTGCCAGCAGCCGGAGGGGCCTGGGCTACGAGCAGTACTTC
NA	many	TRBJ1-2	TRBV12-3/TRBV12-4	CASSYEEIYGYTF	TGTGCCAGCTCATACGAGGAGATCTATGGCTACACCTTC
NA	NA	TRBJ2-3	TRBV5-1	CASGLPSTDTQYF	TGCGCCAGCGGATTACCTTCCACAGATACGCAGTATTTT
NA	few	TRBJ2-1	TRBV6-1	CASSPEPRGREQFF	TGTGCCAGCAGCCCGGAGCCGAGAGGACGGGAGCAGTTCTTC
NA	many	TRBJ2-5	TRBV7-9	CASSLSTGSSETQYF	TGTGCCAGCAGTCTTTCGACAGGATCCTCAGAGACCCAGTACTTC
NA	many	TRBJ2-1	TRBV4-2	CASSPIGEGSYNEQFF	TGTGCCAGCAGCCCTATCGGGGAAGGCTCCTACAATGAGCAGTTCTTC
NA	many	TRBJ1-3	TRBV29-1	CSVGEEGVNTIYF	TGCAGCGTTGGAGAAGAGGGCGTGAACACCATATATTTT
TRBD1	NA	TRBJ2-7	TRBV10-3	CASQPGQISYEQYF	TGTGCCAGCCAGCCGGGACAGATCTCCTACGAGCAGTACTTC
NA	few	TRBJ2-3	TRBV12-3/TRBV12-4	CASRYEGDTQYF	TGTGCCAGCAGGTACGAAGGAGATACGCAGTATTTT
NA	few	TRBJ2-3	TRBV5-1	CASSLSGQGPTDTQYF	TGCGCCAGCAGCTTGTCTGGGCAGGGACCCACAGATACGCAGTATTTT